The 22 T cell receptor beta chains reported below all come from one sample, sequenced in a study of CD8 T cells in Susac syndrome. RNA, at roughly 0.45 to 1 ug, was reverse transcribed with random hexamers. TCRdb analysed the immunoSEQ multiplex PCR reads with MiXCR anew, one entry per CDR3 protein. The repertoire consists of about 180,000 distinct CDR3 sequences, with approximately 96% occurring once and the leading ten covering approximately 0.09%. The material sequenced was CD4+ T cells from PBMCs. The receptor source for this set is a human donor with multiple sclerosis.

CDR3 DNA sequence: TGTGCCAGCAGTGGGACGGAACGGTCCCAGTACTTC. It is translated as CASSGTERSQYF. The chain links TRBV2 to TRBJ2-5; no reliable D call. The CDR3 has 12 amino acids. V was trimmed by 4 bases and J by 9 bases, leaving 12 bases between them. CDR1 and CDR2 from the germline V gene are SNHLY and FYNNEI.

The genes are TRBV7-9 and TRBJ1-1, with 7 bases that match TRBD1. The J segment lost 1 base and the V segment lost 8 bases, leaving 4 bases of the junction unmatched. This CDR3 contains 13 residues. Germline CDR1 is SEHNR and CDR2 is FQNEAQ (reference sequence). The CDR3 loop is CASAWTGNTEAFF. CDR3 sequence (DNA): TGTGCCAGCGCCTGGACAGGGAACACTGAAGCTTTCTTT.

This chain joins TRBV20-1 and TRBJ1-5, with unresolved D. The CDR3 extends over 15 amino acids. V lost 1 base and J lost 6, with 16 bases in between. Per the germline V gene, CDR1 is DFQATT and CDR2 is SNEGSKA (reference sequence). This CDR3 is CSARGVVGTSQPQHF. The CDR3 DNA is TGCAGTGCTAGAGGTGTGGTGGGTACATCTCAGCCCCAGCATTTT.

This chain joins TRBV20-1 and TRBJ1-1; 7 bases align to TRBD1. Germline CDR1 DFQATT, CDR2 SNEGSKA (reference sequence). This CDR3 has 13 amino acids. J gave up 3 bases and V 1 base, and 2 bases lay outside the gene matches. DNA of the CDR3: TGCAGTGCTAGAGGACAGGGCTACACTGAAGCTTTCTTT. This sequence encodes CSARGQGYTEAFF.

This chain uses TRBV3-1 with TRBJ2-3, with D possibly matching TRBD2 (6 bases). CDR1 and CDR2 from the germline V gene are LGHDT and YNNKEL (reference sequence). Trimming shortened V by 11 bases and J by 6 bases, and 18 bases separated the two germline ends. The CDR3 totals 13 residues. The CDR3 spells CASRLREVDTQYF. CDR3 DNA sequence: TGTGCCTCCCGCCTAAGGGAGGTGGATACGCAGTATTTT.

The genes are TRBV30 and TRBJ2-7; D ambiguous. The CDR3 sequence is 12 residues long. Trimming took off 5 bases at V and 1 base at J, with 9 bases between the two ends. From germline, CDR1 is GTSNPN and CDR2 SVGIG (reference sequence). The CDR3 loop reads CAWDRSSYEQYF. DNA for the CDR3: TGTGCCTGGGACCGGTCTTCCTACGAGCAGTACTTC. Together with reference TRBV30 and TRBJ2-7, the CDR3 gives the full variable domain: SQTIHQWPATLVQPVGSPLSLECTVEGTSNPNLYWYRQAAGRGLQLLFYSVGIGQISSEVPQNLSASRPQDRQFILSSKKLLLSDSGFYLCAWDRSSYEQYFGPGTRLTVT.

The rearrangement uses TRBV24-1 and TRBJ1-2; D not certain. Germline loops: CDR1 KGHDR, CDR2 SFDVKD. The CDR3 totals 16 residues. V was shortened by 0 bases and J by 2 bases, with 12 bases between the two germline ends. CDR3 sequence (DNA): TGTGCCACCAGTGATTTGCGGAGTCCCGGAAACTATGGCTACACCTTC. Translating gives CATSDLRSPGNYGYTF.

The chain joins TRBV30 to TRBJ2-5; 7 bases are shared with TRBD2. The length of the CDR3 is 13 residues. Germline V gene lookup returns CDR1 GTSNPN and CDR2 SVGIG (reference sequence). V trimming: 4 bases; J trimming: 1 base; junction bases outside the gene matches: 3. CDR3 sequence reads: CAWTRGTQETQYF. The DNA for the CDR3 is TGTGCCTGGACGCGGGGGACCCAAGAGACCCAGTACTTC.

The chain has TRBV30 and TRBJ2-7; the D call may be TRBD1 or TRBD2 (5 bases each). The CDR3 spans 15 residues. The germline gives CDR1 GTSNPN, CDR2 SVGIG (reference sequence). The ends were cut back, 5 bases at V and 1 base at J, with 18 bases in the middle. In DNA form, the CDR3 reads TGTGCCTGGGGAGTGTCGAGGGACCGTTCCTACGAGCAGTACTTC. Protein: CAWGVSRDRSYEQYF.

The chain joins TRBV30 to TRBJ2-2, with D uncertain. Between the trimmed V and J ends, which lost 0 bases and 4 bases, there was a span of 6 bases. This CDR3 region has 13 residues. Germline V gives CDR1 GTSNPN, CDR2 SVGIG (reference sequence). CDR3 sequence reads: CAWSVRSTGELFF. In nucleotides, the CDR3 is TGTGCCTGGAGTGTAAGGTCCACCGGGGAGCTGTTTTTT.

This clonotype was seen just once. The V and J genes are TRBV30 and TRBJ2-2, with D uncertain. Deletions cut 8 bases from V and 7 bases from J, with 17 bases between. The CDR3 is 13 residues long. Germline V gives CDR1 GTSNPN, CDR2 SVGIG (reference sequence). CDR3 amino acids: CAGLYAPHGELFF. As DNA, the CDR3 is TGTGCCGGGCTCTACGCCCCGCACGGGGAGCTGTTTTTT.

This clonotype showed up just once. The chain links TRBV29-1 to TRBJ1-2; weak D call: TRBD1 (5 bases). Trimming pared 2 bases from V and 4 bases from J, leaving 14 bases between. The CDR3 loop spans 14 amino acids. CDR1 is SQVTM, CDR2 ANQGSEA, per germline. For the CDR3, the DNA is TGCAGCGTTGAAAGGGGCGGGGACGGCTATGGCTACACCTTC. Its translation: CSVERGGDGYGYTF.

This sequence joins TRBV29-1 and TRBJ1-2; TRBD1 matches at 7 bases. Unmatched junction bases numbered 7, after V lost 7 bases and J lost 2 bases. There are 13 residues in the CDR3. From germline, CDR1 is SQVTM and CDR2 ANQGSEA. The CDR3 is CSARQGGNYGYTF. The CDR3 nucleotides read TGCAGCGCCAGACAGGGAGGAAACTATGGCTACACCTTC.

V usage is TRBV9 and J usage is TRBJ2-6; no reliable D call. Per the germline V gene, CDR1 is SGDLS and CDR2 is YYNGEE. Trimming took off 0 bases at V and 2 bases at J, with 9 bases between the two ends. This CDR3 has 16 residues. DNA of the CDR3: TGTGCCAGCAGCGTAGGTGGGTCCCCTGGGGCCAACGTCCTGACTTTC. It translates to CASSVGGSPGANVLTF.

The CDR3, as DNA: TGTGCCAGCAGCCAACCCGGGACTGCCACTTCACCCCTCCACTTT. As protein: CASSQPGTATSPLHF. The genes are TRBV4-2 and TRBJ1-6, with D perhaps matching TRBD1 (5 bases). There are 15 residues in the CDR3. Deletions cut 2 bases from V and 9 bases from J, with 14 bases between. The V gene's germline CDR1 is LGHNA and CDR2 YNFKEQ.

This chain connects TRBV28 to TRBJ2-7; 7 nucleotides agree with TRBD1. The CDR3 consists of 14 residues. CDR1 is MDHEN and CDR2 is SYDVKM in the germline V gene. V shed 6 bases, J shed 2 bases, and the junction held 7 bases outside the gene matches. The CDR3 reads CASSLDRVPYEQYF. The DNA of the CDR3 is TGTGCCAGCAGCCTCGACAGGGTCCCCTACGAGCAGTACTTC.

V usage is TRBV30 and J usage is TRBJ2-7; 7 nucleotides match TRBD1. The germline V gene encodes CDR1 GTSNPN and CDR2 SVGIG (reference sequence). There are 15 residues in the CDR3. The junction had 10 bases not matched to a gene; V was cut back by 3 bases and J by 2 bases. For the CDR3, the DNA is TGTGCCTGGAGGGGCGGACTCGACAGGGCCTACGAGCAGTACTTC. Protein: CAWRGGLDRAYEQYF.

CDR3 in DNA: TGTGCCTGGAGTGTAAGCGGGGGGGCCTACGAGCAGTACTTC. Amino acid sequence: CAWSVSGGAYEQYF. The rearrangement joins TRBV30 to TRBJ2-7; 10 bases align to TRBD2. This CDR3 is built from 14 residues. Germline CDR1 is GTSNPN and CDR2 is SVGIG (reference sequence). Germline trimming cut 0 bases from V and 2 bases from J; bases unmatched to any gene: 1.

The genes are TRBV30 and TRBJ2-5, with TRBD1 identical over 7 bases. The CDR3 is made up of 17 amino acids. The V segment lost 0 bases and the J segment 4 bases; nucleotides outside the gene matches: 14. Germline assignment: CDR1 GTSNPN and CDR2 SVGIG (reference sequence). CDR3 DNA: TGTGCCTGGAGTGTACTGACCCCAGGGGCAGGGGGAGAGACCCAGTACTTC. Its protein is CAWSVLTPGAGGETQYF. The whole variable domain, remainder taken from reference TRBV30 and TRBJ2-5, is SQTIHQWPATLVQPVGSPLSLECTVEGTSNPNLYWYRQAAGRGLQLLFYSVGIGQISSEVPQNLSASRPQDRQFILSSKKLLLSDSGFYLCAWSVLTPGAGGETQYFGPGTRLLVL.

This rearrangement joins TRBV7-2 to TRBJ1-6, with a weak D call TRBD1 (5 bases). V lost 5 bases, J lost 12 bases, and 11 bases lay in between. Germline CDR1 SGHTA, CDR2 FQGNSA. The CDR3 consists of 12 residues. The CDR3 DNA reads TGTGCCAGCAGCCCAAGCGGGGGACCCCTCCACTTT. Residues: CASSPSGGPLHF.

This clonotype was recorded only once. The V gene is TRBV9, the J gene TRBJ2-6; no firm D call. The CDR3 is made up of 14 amino acids. V was cut by 1 base and J by 0 bases, with 2 bases left in between. Germline values: CDR1 SGDLS, CDR2 YYNGEE. The CDR3 DNA sequence: TGTGCCAGCAGCGTACTCTCTGGGGCCAACGTCCTGACTTTC. This gives the protein CASSVLSGANVLTF.

The chain uses TRBV24-1 and TRBJ2-3; unclear D gene. The germline V and J ends were trimmed by 9 bases and 5 bases, with 8 bases remaining between them. Germline assignment: CDR1 KGHDR and CDR2 SFDVKD. This CDR3 has 11 amino acids. The DNA of the CDR3 is TGTGCCACCCCGCCGGGAGATACGCAGTATTTT. It codes for CATPPGDTQYF.